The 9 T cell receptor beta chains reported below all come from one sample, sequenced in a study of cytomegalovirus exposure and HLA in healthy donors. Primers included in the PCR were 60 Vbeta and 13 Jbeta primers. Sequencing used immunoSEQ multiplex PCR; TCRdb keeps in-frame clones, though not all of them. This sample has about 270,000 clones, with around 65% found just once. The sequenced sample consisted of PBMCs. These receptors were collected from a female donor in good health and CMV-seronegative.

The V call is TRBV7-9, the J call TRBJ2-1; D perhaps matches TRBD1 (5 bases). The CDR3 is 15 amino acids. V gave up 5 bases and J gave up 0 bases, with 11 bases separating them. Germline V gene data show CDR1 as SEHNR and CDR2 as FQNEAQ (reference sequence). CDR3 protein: CASSEGVSSYNEQFF. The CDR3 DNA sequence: TGTGCCAGCAGCGAAGGGGTCAGCTCCTACAATGAGCAGTTCTTC.

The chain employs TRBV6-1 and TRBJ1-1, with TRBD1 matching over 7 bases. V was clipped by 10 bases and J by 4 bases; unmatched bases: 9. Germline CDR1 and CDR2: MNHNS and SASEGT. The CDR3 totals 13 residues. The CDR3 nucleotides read TGTGCCAACTCCCCGCAGGGGGGCACTGAAGCTTTCTTT. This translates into CANSPQGGTEAFF.

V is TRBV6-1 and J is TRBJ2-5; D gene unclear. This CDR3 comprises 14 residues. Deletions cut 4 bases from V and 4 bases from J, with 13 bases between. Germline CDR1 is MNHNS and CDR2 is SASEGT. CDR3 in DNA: TGTGCCAGCAGTGTACTGAGAGGCCCAGAGACCCAGTACTTC. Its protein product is CASSVLRGPETQYF.

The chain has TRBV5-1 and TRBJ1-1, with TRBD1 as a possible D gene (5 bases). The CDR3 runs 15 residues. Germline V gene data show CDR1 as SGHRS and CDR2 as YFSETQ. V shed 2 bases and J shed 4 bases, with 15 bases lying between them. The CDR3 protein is CASSFFGGVGTEAFF. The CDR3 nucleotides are TGCGCCAGCAGCTTCTTCGGGGGAGTCGGCACTGAAGCTTTCTTT.

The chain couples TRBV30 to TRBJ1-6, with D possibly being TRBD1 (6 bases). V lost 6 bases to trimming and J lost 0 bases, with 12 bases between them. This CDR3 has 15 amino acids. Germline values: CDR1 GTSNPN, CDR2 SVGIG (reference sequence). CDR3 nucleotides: TGTGCCTGTGATACAGGGAGCTCCTATAATTCACCCCTCCACTTT. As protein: CACDTGSSYNSPLHF.

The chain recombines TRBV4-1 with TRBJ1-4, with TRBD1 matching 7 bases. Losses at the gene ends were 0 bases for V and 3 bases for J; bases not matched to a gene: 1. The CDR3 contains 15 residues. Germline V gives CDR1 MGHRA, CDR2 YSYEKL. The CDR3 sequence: CASSQDGTANEKLFF. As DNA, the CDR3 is TGCGCCAGCAGCCAAGATGGGACAGCTAATGAAAAACTGTTTTTT.

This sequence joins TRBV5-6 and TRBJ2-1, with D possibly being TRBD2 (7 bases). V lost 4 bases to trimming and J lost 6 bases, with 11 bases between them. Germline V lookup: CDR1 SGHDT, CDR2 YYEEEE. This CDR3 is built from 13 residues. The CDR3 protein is CASSAGAGNEQFF. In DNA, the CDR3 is TGTGCCAGCAGCGCGGGGGCTGGCAATGAGCAGTTCTTC.

The CDR3, as DNA: TGTGCCAGCAGTTACGCGCGGACAGAGTACAATGAGCAGTTCTTC. This gives the protein CASSYARTEYNEQFF. This chain connects TRBV6-6 to TRBJ2-1, with TRBD1 as a possible D gene (6 bases). The CDR3 has 15 residues. Germline-derived CDR1 and CDR2 are MNHNY and SVGAGI (reference sequence). V lost 2 bases and J lost 4, with 12 bases in between.

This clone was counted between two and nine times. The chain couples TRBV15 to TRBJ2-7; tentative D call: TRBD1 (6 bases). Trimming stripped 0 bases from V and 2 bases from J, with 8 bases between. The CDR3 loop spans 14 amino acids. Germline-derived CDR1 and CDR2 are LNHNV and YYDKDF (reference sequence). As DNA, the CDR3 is TGTGCCACCAGCAGAGACAGGGGAACCTACGAGCAGTACTTC. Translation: CATSRDRGTYEQYF.